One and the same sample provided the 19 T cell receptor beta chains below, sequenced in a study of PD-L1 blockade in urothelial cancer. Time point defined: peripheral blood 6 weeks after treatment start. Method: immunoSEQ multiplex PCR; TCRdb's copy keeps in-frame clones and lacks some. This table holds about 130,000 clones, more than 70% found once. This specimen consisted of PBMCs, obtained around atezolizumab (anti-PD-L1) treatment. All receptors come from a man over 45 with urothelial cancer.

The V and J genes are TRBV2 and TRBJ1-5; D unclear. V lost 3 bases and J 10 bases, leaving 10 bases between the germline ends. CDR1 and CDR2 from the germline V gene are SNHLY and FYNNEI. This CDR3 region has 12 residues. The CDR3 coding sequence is TGTGCCAGCAGTGATTACAGCCGACCCCAGCATTTT. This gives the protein CASSDYSRPQHF.

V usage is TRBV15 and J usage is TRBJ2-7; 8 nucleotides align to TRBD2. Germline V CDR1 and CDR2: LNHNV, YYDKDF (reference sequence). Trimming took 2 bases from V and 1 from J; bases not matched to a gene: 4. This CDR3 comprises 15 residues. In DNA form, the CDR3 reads TGTGCCACCAGCAGAACTAGCGGCAAGTCCTACGAGCAGTACTTC. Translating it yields CATSRTSGKSYEQYF.

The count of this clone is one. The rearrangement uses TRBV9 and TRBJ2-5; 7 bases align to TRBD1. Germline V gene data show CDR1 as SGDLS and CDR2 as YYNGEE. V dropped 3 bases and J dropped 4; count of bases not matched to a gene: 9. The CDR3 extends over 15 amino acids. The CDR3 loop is CASSGPLGGGETQYF. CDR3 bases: TGTGCCAGCAGCGGACCACTAGGGGGCGGAGAGACCCAGTACTTC.

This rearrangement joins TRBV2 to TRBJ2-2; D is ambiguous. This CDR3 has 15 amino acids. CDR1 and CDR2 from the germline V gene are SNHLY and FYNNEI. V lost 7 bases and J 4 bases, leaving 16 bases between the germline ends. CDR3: CASTFGTDPTGELFF. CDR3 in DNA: TGTGCCAGCACTTTCGGTACAGATCCCACCGGGGAGCTGTTTTTT.

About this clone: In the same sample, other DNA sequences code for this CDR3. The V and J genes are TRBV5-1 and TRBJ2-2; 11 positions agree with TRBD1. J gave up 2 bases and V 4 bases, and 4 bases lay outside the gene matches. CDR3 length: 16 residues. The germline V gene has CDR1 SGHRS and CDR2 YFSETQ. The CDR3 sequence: CASSLGQGANTGELFF. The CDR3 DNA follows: TGCGCCAGCAGCCTAGGACAGGGGGCTAACACCGGGGAGCTGTTTTTT.

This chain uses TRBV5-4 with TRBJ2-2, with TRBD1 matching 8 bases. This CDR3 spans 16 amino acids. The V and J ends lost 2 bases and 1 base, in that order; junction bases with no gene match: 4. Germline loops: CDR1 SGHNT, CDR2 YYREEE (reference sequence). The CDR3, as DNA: TGTGCCAGCAGCTTACCCGGGACAGGGAACACCGGGGAGCTGTTTTTT. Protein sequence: CASSLPGTGNTGELFF.

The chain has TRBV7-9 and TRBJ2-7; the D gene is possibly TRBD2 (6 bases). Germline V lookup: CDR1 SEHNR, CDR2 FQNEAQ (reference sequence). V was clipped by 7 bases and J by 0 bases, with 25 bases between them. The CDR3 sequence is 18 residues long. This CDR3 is CASTSPRARDSSSYEQYF. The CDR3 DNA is TGTGCCAGCACCAGCCCGAGGGCCCGGGACTCGAGCTCCTACGAGCAGTACTTC.

Here the CDR3 reads CASIIAGGTDTQYF. CDR3 DNA: TGTGCCAGCATAATCGCGGGCGGGACAGATACGCAGTATTTT. J is TRBJ2-3 and V is TRBV6-1; D may be TRBD2 (5 bases). Per the germline V gene, CDR1 is MNHNS and CDR2 is SASEGT. This CDR3 is built from 14 residues. Between the trimmed V and J ends, which lost 7 bases and 3 bases, there was a span of 14 bases.

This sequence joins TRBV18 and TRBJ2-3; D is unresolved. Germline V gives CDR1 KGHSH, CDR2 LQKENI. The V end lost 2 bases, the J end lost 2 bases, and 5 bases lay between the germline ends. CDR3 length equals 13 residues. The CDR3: CASSPGNTDTQYF. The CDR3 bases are TGTGCCAGCTCACCAGGCAACACAGATACGCAGTATTTT.

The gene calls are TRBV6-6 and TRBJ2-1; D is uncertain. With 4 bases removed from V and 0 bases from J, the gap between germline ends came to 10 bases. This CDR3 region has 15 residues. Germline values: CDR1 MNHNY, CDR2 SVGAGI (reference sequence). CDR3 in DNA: TGTGCCAGCAGTTTAGATTCGAGCTCCTACAATGAGCAGTTCTTC. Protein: CASSLDSSSYNEQFF.

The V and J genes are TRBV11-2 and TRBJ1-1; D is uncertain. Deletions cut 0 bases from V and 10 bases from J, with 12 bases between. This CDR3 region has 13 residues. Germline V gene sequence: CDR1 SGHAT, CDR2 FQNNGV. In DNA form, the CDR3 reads TGTGCCAGCAGCTTAGACCTGAGGAGGGCAGCTTTCTTT. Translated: CASSLDLRRAAFF.

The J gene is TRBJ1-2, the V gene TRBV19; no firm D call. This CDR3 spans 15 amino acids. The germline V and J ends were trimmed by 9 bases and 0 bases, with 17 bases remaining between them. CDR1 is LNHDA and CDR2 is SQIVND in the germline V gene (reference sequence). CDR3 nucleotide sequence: TGTGCCAGCACTGAGGTCCTTTCGTCTAACTATGGCTACACCTTC. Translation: CASTEVLSSNYGYTF. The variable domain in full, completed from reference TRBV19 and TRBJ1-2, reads DGGITQSPKYLFRKEGQNVTLSCEQNLNHDAMYWYRQDPGQGLRLIYYSQIVNDFQKGDIAEGYSVSREKKESFPLTVTSAQKNPTAFYLCASTEVLSSNYGYTFGSGTRLTVV.

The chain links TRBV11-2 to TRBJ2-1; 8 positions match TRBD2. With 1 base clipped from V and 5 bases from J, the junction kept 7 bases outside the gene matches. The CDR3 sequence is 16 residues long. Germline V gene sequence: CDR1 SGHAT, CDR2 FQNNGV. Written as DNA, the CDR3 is TGTGCCAGCAGCTTAGTATACAGCGGGAGAGACAATGAGCAGTTCTTC. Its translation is CASSLVYSGRDNEQFF.

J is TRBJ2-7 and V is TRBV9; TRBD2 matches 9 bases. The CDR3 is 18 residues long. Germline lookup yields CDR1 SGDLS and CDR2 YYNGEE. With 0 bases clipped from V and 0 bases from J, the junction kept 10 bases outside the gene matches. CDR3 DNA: TGTGCCAGCAGCGTAGCCTTCGTAGGACTAGCGAGCTCCTACGAGCAGTACTTC. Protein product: CASSVAFVGLASSYEQYF. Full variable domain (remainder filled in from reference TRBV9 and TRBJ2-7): DSGVTQTPKHLITATGQRVTLRCSPRSGDLSVYWYQQSLDQGLQFLIQYYNGEERAKGNILERFSAQQFPDLHSELNLSSLELGDSALYFCASSVAFVGLASSYEQYFGPGTRLTVT.

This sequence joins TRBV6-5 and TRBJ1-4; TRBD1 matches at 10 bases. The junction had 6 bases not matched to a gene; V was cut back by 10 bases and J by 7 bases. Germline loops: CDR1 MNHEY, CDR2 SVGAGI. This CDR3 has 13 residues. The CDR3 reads CATRTGGSEKLFF. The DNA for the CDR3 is TGTGCCACCAGGACAGGGGGATCTGAAAAACTGTTTTTT.

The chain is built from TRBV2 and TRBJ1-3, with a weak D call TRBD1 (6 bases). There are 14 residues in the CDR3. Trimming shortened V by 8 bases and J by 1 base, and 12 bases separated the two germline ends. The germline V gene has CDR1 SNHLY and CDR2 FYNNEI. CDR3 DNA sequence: TGTGCCAGCTCTACAGGGCTATCTGGAAACACCATATATTTT. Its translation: CASSTGLSGNTIYF.

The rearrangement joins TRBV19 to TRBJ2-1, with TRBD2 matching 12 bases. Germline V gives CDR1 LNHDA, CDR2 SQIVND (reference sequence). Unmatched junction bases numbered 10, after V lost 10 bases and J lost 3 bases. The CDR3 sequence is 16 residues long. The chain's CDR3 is CATRTSGTIIYNEQFF. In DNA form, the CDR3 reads TGTGCCACCAGGACTAGCGGGACGATTATCTACAATGAGCAGTTCTTC.

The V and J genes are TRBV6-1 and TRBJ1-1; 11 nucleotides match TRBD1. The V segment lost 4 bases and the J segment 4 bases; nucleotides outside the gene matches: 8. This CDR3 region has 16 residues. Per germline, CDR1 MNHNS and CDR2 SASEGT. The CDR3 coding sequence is TGTGCCAGCAGTGGGGGACCGGGACAGGGGGGCACTGAAGCTTTCTTT. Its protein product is CASSGGPGQGGTEAFF.

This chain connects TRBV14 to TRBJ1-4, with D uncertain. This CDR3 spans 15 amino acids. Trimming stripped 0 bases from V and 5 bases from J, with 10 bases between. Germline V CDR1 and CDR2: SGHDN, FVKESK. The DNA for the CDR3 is TGTGCCAGCAGCCAAGACTTTGGGCCGAATGAAAAACTGTTTTTT. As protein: CASSQDFGPNEKLFF.